The table lists the clone carrying this T cell receptor (beta chain) with many counts. The sample belongs to a study of HIV-infected patients and healthy controls. About 500 ng RNA was reverse transcribed with alpha and beta constant-region primers. Alpha and beta chain libraries were made separately by chain-specific third strand synthesis with multiplexing indices. All rearrangements within a chain used one primer pair; cDNA molecules carried barcodes. A 5' RACE adapter with a random hexamer and the SP2 primer site was joined to cDNA. TCRdb independently ran MiXCR on the 5' RACE reads; one entry per CDR3 protein. Here the sample spans about 18,000 distinct CDR3 sequences, 8.5% to 9.5% being singletons. No cell fractionation was done, so the repertoire covers all unsorted peripheral blood T cells. The CDR3 runs to 16 residues. CDR1 MDHEN and CDR2 SYDVKM come from the germline V gene. V was shortened by 5 bases and J by 6 bases, with 21 bases between the two germline ends.

The sequence came from an adult in good health. Sequenced material: blood. The chain combines TRBV28 with TRBJ2-3; weak D call: TRBD2 (8 bases). The CDR3 reads CASSLEGASGPDTQYF. In DNA form, the CDR3 reads TGTGCCAGCAGTCTGGAGGGGGCTAGCGGGCCCGATACGCAGTATTTT.